This T cell receptor (beta chain) originates from a study of blood T cell repertoires in COVID-19. The wider study: Samples of COVID-19 (acute and convalescent) were obtained from the United States, Italy and Spain. The analysed material was cDNA or gDNA that came from T cells, B-cell-depleted T cells, or PBMCs.

This CDR3 contains 16 residues. Germline-derived CDR1 and CDR2 are SGHRS and YFSETQ. J was trimmed by 6 bases and V by 0 bases; bases with no gene match: 6. How the authors handled the data: Reference gene primer amplification yielded estimated nucleated cell counts. The repertoire was sequenced with immunoSEQ multiplex PCR; TCRdb's copy has only in-frame clones and lacks some. The DNA gave D and trimming, while V, J and clone size come from that table. The data show about 140,000 clones, approximately 87% seen once. The chain is built from TRBV5-1 and TRBJ1-1; 12 nucleotides agree with TRBD1. This TCR came from a human donor in a cohort sampled during active COVID-19. The sample was peripheral blood. CDR3 amino acids: CASSLDPGQGAAEAFF. CDR3 sequence (DNA): TGCGCCAGCAGCTTGGATCCGGGACAGGGGGCCGCTGAAGCTTTCTTT.